The T cell receptor (beta chain) under discussion was sequenced for a study of OX40 agonist ivuxolimab in advanced cancers. Study overall: Patients receiving dose escalation had hepatocellular carcinoma, melanoma, renal cell or head and neck cancer.

Study-level findings and limits: Among the nonresponders, some also had low normalized T-cell clonal expansion.

The count of this clone is one. Antigen specificity is unknown. Method: immunoSEQ multiplex PCR; TCRdb's copy keeps in-frame clones and lacks some. The data hold some 50,000 clones, with 80% to 90% observed a single time. V shed 5 bases and J shed 8 bases, with 12 bases lying between them. The CDR3 spans 13 residues. Germline V gene lookup returns CDR1 MNHNY and CDR2 SVGAGI (reference sequence). The cohort excluded patients with autoimmune disease history or systemic immunosuppression. This chain uses TRBV6-6 with TRBJ1-4; no reliable D call. The source of this sequence is an adult with an advanced solid tumor such as melanoma, head and neck, liver or kidney cancer. The sequencing here drew on CD4+ or CD8+ T cells sorted from blood, taken in a trial of the OX40 agonist ivuxolimab. CDR3 in DNA: TGTGCCAGCAGTCGGTCCGTTGGGGAAAAACTGTTTTTT. Its translation: CASSRSVGEKLFF.